This T cell receptor beta chain is drawn from a study of blood T cell repertoires in COVID-19. Using immunoSEQ multiplex PCR, the repertoire was profiled, and TCRdb retains in-frame clones only, with some absent. The sample lists 80,000 or so clones; about 83% were seen once. This CDR3 region has 14 residues. The sequenced sample was peripheral blood. The receptor comes from a human donor in a cohort sampled during active COVID-19. The chain has TRBV21-1 and TRBJ2-1; no check of the table's D call, TRBD2, against the DNA was made. TRBV21-1 is reported as a pseudogene. CDR3 sequence: CASQGGALYNEQFF. In nucleotides, the CDR3 is TGTGCCTCCCAAGGGGGGGCGCTTTACAATGAGCAGTTCTTC.